Presented here are 28 T cell receptor beta chains from one specimen sequenced in a study of T cell repertoires in cytomegalovirus infection. A single record per CDR3 protein comes from TCRdb applying MiXCR to the reads. The sample shows some 940,000 distinct CDR3 sequences, roughly 30% of them seen only once. Their specific antigens are unknown. The specimen comprised cultured CD8+ T cells from PBMCs, sampled from culture after CMV antigen stimulation. These receptors were taken from a human donor in good health (CMV status not recorded). Some clones in this sample may be carry-over from other donors' samples.

This clonotype has a count of ten or more. Sequence at one end of the junction differs from germline and may be a read error. This sequence joins TRBV7-6 and TRBJ1-3; no definite D call. Germline CDR1 reads SGHVS; CDR2 reads FNYEAQ. The CDR3 is 12 residues long. CDR3 bases: TGTGCCAGCAGCTCTTCTCCGGACTCCGTGTCGTTT. Protein: CASSSSPDSVSF.

This clonotype was seen more than once but under ten times. The chain uses TRBV6-2 or TRBV6-3 and TRBJ2-7; perhaps TRBD2 as D (5 bases). Germline CDR1 is MNHEY and CDR2 is SVGEGT. The CDR3 runs to 11 residues. Deletions cut 3 bases from V and 7 bases from J, with 7 bases between. This chain's CDR3 is CASSYWEEQYF. The CDR3 DNA reads as TGTGCCAGCAGTTATTGGGAGGAGCAGTACTTC.

This clonotype was recorded a few times. The V and J genes are TRBV27 and TRBJ2-3; D might be TRBD1 or TRBD2, each matching 5 bases. Per the germline V gene, CDR1 is MNHEY and CDR2 is SMNVEV (reference sequence). The CDR3 extends over 15 amino acids. Trimming cost V 0 bases and J 3 bases, with 10 bases left between them. The CDR3 nucleotides read TGTGCCAGCAGTTTATCGGGGGTTCAGACAGATACGCAGTATTTT. Amino acid sequence: CASSLSGVQTDTQYF.

This chain connects TRBV7-9 to TRBJ2-1; TRBD1 or TRBD2 may be the D gene (7 bases each). Germline values: CDR1 SEHNR, CDR2 FQNEAQ (reference sequence). V gave up 5 bases and J gave up 8 bases, with 16 bases separating them. The CDR3 contains 14 residues. The CDR3: CASSPKGAGDEQFF. In DNA form, the CDR3 reads TGTGCCAGCAGCCCGAAGGGGGCGGGGGATGAGCAGTTCTTC.

The sample holds a few counts of this clonotype. The CDR3 region is CASSCWGQGSYEQYV. The DNA of the CDR3 is TGTGCCAGCAGTTGTTGGGGACAGGGCTCCTACGAGCAGTACGTC. The chain has TRBV6-6 and TRBJ2-7; TRBD1 agrees at 9 bases. The V segment lost 4 bases and the J segment 0 bases; nucleotides outside the gene matches: 4. The CDR3 is 15 residues long. Germline V gene sequence: CDR1 MNHNY, CDR2 SVGAGI (reference sequence).

The J gene is TRBJ1-2, the V gene TRBV5-5; TRBD1 matches at 8 bases. The length of the CDR3 is 16 residues. J was trimmed by 3 bases and V by 6 bases; bases with no gene match: 13. CDR1 is SGHKS, CDR2 YYEKEE, per germline (reference sequence). DNA for the CDR3: TGTGCCAGCACCCCAAGTAAGGACAGGGATCACTATGGCTACACCTTC. Protein sequence: CASTPSKDRDHYGYTF.

The chain uses TRBV11-2 and TRBJ1-5; the D is unclear. CDR3 size: 15 residues. Germline V CDR1 and CDR2: SGHAT, FQNNGV. With 5 bases removed from V and 2 bases from J, the gap between germline ends came to 13 bases. The DNA of the CDR3 is TGTGCCAGCAGCCTAGGCCCTAAGGGCAATCAGCCCCAGCATTTT. Its translation is CASSLGPKGNQPQHF.

This clonotype has a count of ten or more. V usage is TRBV7-2 and J usage is TRBJ2-3; perhaps TRBD2 as D (6 bases). The CDR3 is made up of 15 amino acids. Germline assignment: CDR1 SGHTA and CDR2 FQGNSA. Trimming removed 7 bases at V and 0 bases at J, with 14 bases between. The DNA of the CDR3 is TGTGCCAGCAACGGACTATCAGTTAGCACAGATACGCAGTATTTT. Residues: CASNGLSVSTDTQYF.

This clonotype was observed at least ten times. This sequence joins TRBV7-8 and TRBJ2-5, with 13 bases that match TRBD2. V lost 5 bases, J lost 4 bases, and 7 bases stayed unmatched. CDR1 is SGHVS and CDR2 is FQNEAQ in the germline V gene. CDR3 size: 16 residues. This CDR3 is CASSPGTSGASETQYF. The CDR3 DNA follows: TGTGCCAGCAGCCCCGGGACTAGCGGGGCTTCAGAGACCCAGTACTTC. Drawing the rest from reference TRBV7-8 and TRBJ2-5, the complete variable domain is GAGVSQSPRYKVAKRGQDVALRCDPISGHVSLFWYQQALGQGPEFLTYFQNEAQLDKSGLPSDRFFAERPEGSVSTLKIQRTQQEDSAVYLCASSPGTSGASETQYFGPGTRLLVL.

This clonotype appeared many times. V gene TRBV7-6 combines with J gene TRBJ1-5; D might be TRBD1 (6 bases). Trimming pared 5 bases from V and 1 base from J, leaving 12 bases between. CDR3 size: 15 residues. Germline V lookup: CDR1 SGHVS, CDR2 FNYEAQ. DNA for the CDR3: TGTGCCAGCAGCGCAGCAGGGGTAAGCAATCAGCCCCAGCATTTT. This encodes CASSAAGVSNQPQHF.

The chain has TRBV28 and TRBJ1-3; TRBD1 matches 9 bases. V lost 5 bases to trimming and J lost 2 bases; unmatched junction nucleotides: 4. Germline CDR1 MDHEN, CDR2 SYDVKM. The CDR3 length is 15 residues. CDR3 loop: CASSRRQGAGNTIYF. CDR3 bases: TGTGCCAGCAGTCGTCGACAGGGGGCTGGAAACACCATATATTTT.

The chain links TRBV6-1 to TRBJ2-7; D gene unclear. CDR1 is MNHNS, CDR2 SASEGT, per germline. CDR3 length equals 17 residues. V lost 7 bases to trimming and J lost 0 bases, with 22 bases between them. CDR3 nucleotides: TGTGCCAGCAAGACTCCCGACGGATTACAAATCTCCTACGAGCAGTACGTC. Its translation is CASKTPDGLQISYEQYV.

The rearrangement uses TRBV27 and TRBJ1-2; D unresolved. CDR1 MNHEY and CDR2 SMNVEV come from the germline V gene (reference sequence). Trimming removed 8 bases at V and 10 bases at J, with 14 bases between. This CDR3 is 11 amino acids long. The CDR3 spells CASHYAGSYTF. CDR3 nucleotide sequence: TGTGCCAGCCACTACGCCGGGTCCTACACCTTC.

This chain joins TRBV6-5 and TRBJ1-1, with D unclear. The germline gives CDR1 MNHEY, CDR2 SVGAGI. V was shortened by 10 bases and J by 10 bases, with 16 bases between the two germline ends. The CDR3 has 11 residues. CDR3 in DNA: TGTGCCACTTGGACTCCTCGAGGAGCTTTCTTT. Translating gives CATWTPRGAFF.

This clonotype came up many times. The J gene is TRBJ2-3, the V gene TRBV7-2; 8 nucleotides match TRBD2. Germline CDR1 and CDR2: SGHTA and FQGNSA. J was trimmed by 3 bases and V by 5 bases; bases with no gene match: 7. This CDR3 contains 15 residues. The CDR3 coding sequence is TGTGCCAGCAGCCCTCGGGGGGGGAGGACAGATACGCAGTATTTT. Its protein is CASSPRGGRTDTQYF. Full variable domain (rest looked up from reference TRBV7-2 and TRBJ2-3): GAGVSQSPSNKVTEKGKDVELRCDPISGHTALYWYRQSLGQGLEFLIYFQGNSAPDKSGLPSDRFSAERTGGSVSTLTIQRTQQEDSAVYLCASSPRGGRTDTQYFGPGTRLTVL.

The chain joins TRBV29-1 to TRBJ1-2; D gene ambiguous. This CDR3 has 11 amino acids. The V gene lost 5 bases and the J gene lost 9 bases, with 13 bases spanning the gap. Germline assignment: CDR1 SQVTM and CDR2 ANQGSEA. The CDR3 reads CSVTGFGSYTF. As DNA, the CDR3 is TGCAGCGTTACCGGATTTGGGAGCTACACCTTC.

The chain uses TRBV18 and TRBJ2-2; TRBD1 agrees at 11 bases. This CDR3 comprises 17 residues. The V and J ends lost 6 bases and 7 bases, in that order; junction bases with no gene match: 13. Germline CDR1 KGHSH, CDR2 LQKENI. Written as DNA, the CDR3 is TGTGCCAGCTCGCCTGATGGACAGGGGGCGTTTGACGGGGAGCTGTTTTTT. It yields the protein CASSPDGQGAFDGELFF.

This clonotype was counted many times. The chain is built from TRBV28 and TRBJ2-1; 10 bases map to TRBD1. The germline gives CDR1 MDHEN, CDR2 SYDVKM. With V trimmed by 4 bases and J by 6 bases, 6 bases remained unmatched. The CDR3 extends over 15 amino acids. CDR3 DNA: TGTGCCAGCAGTTCCCGGACAGGGGGGAGCAATGAGCAGTTCTTC. This encodes CASSSRTGGSNEQFF.

This clonotype was seen only a few times. The chain combines TRBV12-3 or TRBV12-4 with TRBJ2-2; 7 bases line up with TRBD1. With 10 bases clipped from V and 6 bases from J, the junction kept 8 bases outside the gene matches. This CDR3 is 13 amino acids long. CDR3 nucleotides: TGTGCCATCCCGGGACAGACTGCCGGGGAGCTGTTTTTT. Residues: CAIPGQTAGELFF.

The rearrangement links TRBV7-9 to TRBJ1-5; tentative D call: TRBD1 (6 bases). This CDR3 comprises 14 residues. CDR1 is SEHNR and CDR2 is FQNEAQ in the germline V gene (reference sequence). Trimming took 5 bases from V and 6 from J, leaving 14 bases between them. In DNA, the CDR3 is TGTGCCAGCAGCCCTGAGGGGGTGAGTCAGCCCCAGCATTTT. Its translation: CASSPEGVSQPQHF.

This clonotype was found a few times. The J gene is TRBJ2-5, the V gene TRBV5-4; D may be TRBD2 (5 bases). Trimming took off 1 base at V and 2 bases at J, with 15 bases between the two ends. The CDR3 has 16 amino acids. Germline CDR1 SGHNT, CDR2 YYREEE (reference sequence). This CDR3 reads CASSLTSGSLQETQYF. CDR3 coding DNA: TGTGCCAGCAGCTTGACTTCGGGGTCCCTACAAGAGACCCAGTACTTC.

There are many counts of this clonotype. This chain uses TRBV7-9 with TRBJ2-1; TRBD1 matches at 8 bases. Per the germline V gene, CDR1 is SEHNR and CDR2 is FQNEAQ (reference sequence). The V gene end was trimmed by 6 bases and the J gene end by 4 bases; junction bases not matched to a gene: 8. The CDR3 has 15 amino acids. The CDR3 DNA is TGTGCCAGCAGATACCGGACAGGGCTGTACAATGAGCAGTTCTTC. This gives the protein CASRYRTGLYNEQFF.

This chain joins TRBV10-3 and TRBJ2-3, with a tentative D call TRBD1 (6 bases). Looked up from germline, CDR1 is ENHRY and CDR2 is SYGVKD. V was pared by 10 bases and J by 2 bases, with 19 bases between. The CDR3 contains 15 residues. CDR3 DNA: TGTGCCACAGTGGACAGTCCACACTTCACAGATACGCAGTATTTT. Translated: CATVDSPHFTDTQYF.

As concerns this clonotype: Relative to the germline gene, one junction end is altered; a read error may explain this. The rearrangement links TRBV28 to TRBJ2-5; TRBD1 matches 8 bases. Germline V gene sequence: CDR1 MDHEN, CDR2 SYDVKM. The length of the CDR3 is 14 residues. The CDR3 reads CASSFDRGPGTQYF. CDR3 nucleotide sequence: TGTGCCAGCAGTTTTGACAGGGGTCCGGGGACCCAGTACTTT.

In its sample, this clonotype was seen many times. The chain links TRBV7-9 to TRBJ1-1; D unresolved. Trimming pared 7 bases from V and 5 bases from J, leaving 14 bases between. Looked up from germline, CDR1 is SEHNR and CDR2 is FQNEAQ (reference sequence). The CDR3 sequence is 13 residues long. In DNA form, the CDR3 reads TGTGCCAGCAAAGACGGCGGATATACTGAAGCTTTCTTT. The encoded protein is CASKDGGYTEAFF. Full variable domain (missing parts from reference TRBV7-9 and TRBJ1-1): DTGVSQNPRHKITKRGQNVTFRCDPISEHNRLYWYRQTLGQGPEFLTYFQNEAQLEKSRLLSDRFSAERPKGSFSTLEIQRTEQGDSAMYLCASKDGGYTEAFFGQGTRLTVV.

This sequence joins TRBV11-3 and TRBJ2-1, with unresolved D. Trimming took off 0 bases at V and 0 bases at J, with 9 bases between the two ends. CDR3 length: 16 residues. Germline V gene data show CDR1 as SGHNT and CDR2 as YENEEA. The CDR3 DNA sequence: TGTGCCAGCAGCTTAGACTACCTGAGCTCCTACAATGAGCAGTTCTTC. This sequence encodes CASSLDYLSSYNEQFF.

The CDR3 DNA sequence: TGTGCCAGCAGCTCCCGACAGGATACCACCTACGAGCAGTACTTC. Encoded protein: CASSSRQDTTYEQYF. This chain links TRBV7-9 with TRBJ2-7; tentative D call: TRBD1 (6 bases). Deletions cut 4 bases from V and 2 bases from J, with 15 bases between. The CDR3 is made up of 15 amino acids. Germline V CDR1 and CDR2: SEHNR, FQNEAQ (reference sequence).

V and J are TRBV20-1 and TRBJ2-7, with TRBD1 as a possible D gene (5 bases). The CDR3 totals 14 residues. CDR1 is DFQATT and CDR2 is SNEGSKA in the germline V gene (reference sequence). The germline V and J ends were trimmed by 4 bases and 2 bases, with 15 bases remaining between them. The CDR3 loop is CSANPPDSAYEQYV. DNA of the CDR3: TGCAGTGCTAACCCCCCCGACAGTGCCTACGAGCAGTACGTC.